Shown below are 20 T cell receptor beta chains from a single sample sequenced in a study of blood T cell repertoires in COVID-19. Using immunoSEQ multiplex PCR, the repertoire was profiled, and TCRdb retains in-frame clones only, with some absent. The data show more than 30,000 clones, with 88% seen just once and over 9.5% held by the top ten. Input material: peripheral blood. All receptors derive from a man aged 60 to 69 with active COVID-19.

The CDR3 region has the DNA TGTGCCAGTACCCTACGGGGACATAGCATGAACACTGAAGCTTTCTTT. Translation: CASTLRGHSMNTEAFF. This chain connects TRBV19 to TRBJ1-1; possibly TRBD1 for D (6 bases). Germline V gene sequence: CDR1 LNHDA, CDR2 SQIVND (reference sequence). Trimming pared 7 bases from V and 0 bases from J, leaving 18 bases between. The length of the CDR3 is 16 residues. Based on the CDR3 plus reference TRBV19 and TRBJ1-1, the full variable domain is DGGITQSPKYLFRKEGQNVTLSCEQNLNHDAMYWYRQDPGQGLRLIYYSQIVNDFQKGDIAEGYSVSREKKESFPLTVTSAQKNPTAFYLCASTLRGHSMNTEAFFGQGTRLTVV.

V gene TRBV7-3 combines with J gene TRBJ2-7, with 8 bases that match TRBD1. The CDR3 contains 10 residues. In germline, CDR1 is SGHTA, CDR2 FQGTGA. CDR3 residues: CGAGGHEQYF. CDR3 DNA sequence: TGTGGGGCAGGGGGCCACGAGCAGTACTTC.

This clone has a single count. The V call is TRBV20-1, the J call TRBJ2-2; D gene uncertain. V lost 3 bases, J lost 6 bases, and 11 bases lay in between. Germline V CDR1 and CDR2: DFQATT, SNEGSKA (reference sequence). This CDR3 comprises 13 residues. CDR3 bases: TGCAGTGCTAGTCCCAGGAATGCCGGGGAGCTGTTTTTT. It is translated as CSASPRNAGELFF.

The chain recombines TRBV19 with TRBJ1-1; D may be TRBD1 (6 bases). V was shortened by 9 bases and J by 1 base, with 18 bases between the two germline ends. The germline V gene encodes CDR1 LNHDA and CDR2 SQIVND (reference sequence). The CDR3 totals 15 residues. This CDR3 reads CASSGPGGENTEAFF. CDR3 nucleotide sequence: TGTGCCAGCTCCGGGCCGGGGGGCGAGAACACTGAAGCTTTCTTT.

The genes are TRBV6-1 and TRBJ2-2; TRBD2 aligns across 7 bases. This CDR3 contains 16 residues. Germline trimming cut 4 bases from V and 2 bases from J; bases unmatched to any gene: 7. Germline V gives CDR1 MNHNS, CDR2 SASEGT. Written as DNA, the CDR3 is TGTGCCAGCAGTGCAACAGGACTAGAAAACACCGGGGAGCTGTTTTTT. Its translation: CASSATGLENTGELFF.

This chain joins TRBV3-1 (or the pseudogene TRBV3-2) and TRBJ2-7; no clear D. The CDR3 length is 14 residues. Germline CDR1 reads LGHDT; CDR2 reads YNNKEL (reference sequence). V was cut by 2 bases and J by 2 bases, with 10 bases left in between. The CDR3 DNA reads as TGTGCCAGCAGCCAAAGTGGTCGAGCCTACGAGCAGTACTTC. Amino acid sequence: CASSQSGRAYEQYF.

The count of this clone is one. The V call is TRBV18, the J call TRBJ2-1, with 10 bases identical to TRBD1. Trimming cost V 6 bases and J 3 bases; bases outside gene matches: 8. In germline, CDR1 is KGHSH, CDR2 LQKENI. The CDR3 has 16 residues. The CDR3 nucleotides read TGTGCCAGCTCGACACCCGGGACAGGGGTCTACAATGAGCAGTTCTTC. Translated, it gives CASSTPGTGVYNEQFF.

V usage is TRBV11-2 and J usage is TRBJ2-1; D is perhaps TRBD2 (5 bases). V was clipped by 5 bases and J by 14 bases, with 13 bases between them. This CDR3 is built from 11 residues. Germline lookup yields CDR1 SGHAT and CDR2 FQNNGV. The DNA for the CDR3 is TGTGCCAGCAGCGAGCGGCCACCTGAGTTCTTC. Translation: CASSERPPEFF.

The CDR3 loop is CSVEQENGSPLHF. CDR3 coding DNA: TGCAGCGTTGAGCAGGAAAACGGTTCACCCCTCCACTTT. The chain is built from TRBV29-1 and TRBJ1-6, with D unresolved. The CDR3 runs to 13 residues. Trimming left V 3 bases short and J 9 bases short, with 12 bases between. Germline V gene sequence: CDR1 SQVTM, CDR2 ANQGSEA.

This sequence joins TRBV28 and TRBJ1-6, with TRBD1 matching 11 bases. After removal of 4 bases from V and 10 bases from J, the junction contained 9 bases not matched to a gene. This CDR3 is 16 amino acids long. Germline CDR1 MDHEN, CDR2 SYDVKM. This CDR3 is CASSSLGQGAVSPLHF. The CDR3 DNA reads TGTGCCAGCAGTTCCCTAGGACAGGGGGCAGTGTCACCCCTCCACTTT.

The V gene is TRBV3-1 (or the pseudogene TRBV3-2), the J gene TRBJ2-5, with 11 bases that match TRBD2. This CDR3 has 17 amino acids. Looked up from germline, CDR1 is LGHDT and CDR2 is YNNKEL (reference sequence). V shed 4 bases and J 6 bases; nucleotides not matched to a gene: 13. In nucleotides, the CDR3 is TGTGCCAGCAGCCTATTAGCGGGAGGGCTTGTCGTAAAGACCCAGTACTTC. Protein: CASSLLAGGLVVKTQYF.

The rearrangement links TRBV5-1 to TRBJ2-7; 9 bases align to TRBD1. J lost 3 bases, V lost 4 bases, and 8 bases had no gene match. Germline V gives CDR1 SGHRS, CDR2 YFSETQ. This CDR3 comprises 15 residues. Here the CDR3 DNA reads TGCGCCAGCAGCCCAACAGGGGGCGCAGGCTACGAGCAGTACTTC. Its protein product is CASSPTGGAGYEQYF.

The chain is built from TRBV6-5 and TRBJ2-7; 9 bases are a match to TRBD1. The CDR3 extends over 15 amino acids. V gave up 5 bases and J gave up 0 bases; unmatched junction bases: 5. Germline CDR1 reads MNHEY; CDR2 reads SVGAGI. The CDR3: CASSTRQGVSYEQYF. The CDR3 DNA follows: TGTGCCAGCAGTACACGACAGGGGGTCTCCTACGAGCAGTACTTC.

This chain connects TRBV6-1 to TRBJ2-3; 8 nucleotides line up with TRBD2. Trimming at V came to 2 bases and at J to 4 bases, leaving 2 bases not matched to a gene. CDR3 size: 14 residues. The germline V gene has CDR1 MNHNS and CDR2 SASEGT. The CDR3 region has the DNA TGTGCCAGCAGTGAACTAGCGGGCGCAGATACGCAGTATTTT. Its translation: CASSELAGADTQYF.

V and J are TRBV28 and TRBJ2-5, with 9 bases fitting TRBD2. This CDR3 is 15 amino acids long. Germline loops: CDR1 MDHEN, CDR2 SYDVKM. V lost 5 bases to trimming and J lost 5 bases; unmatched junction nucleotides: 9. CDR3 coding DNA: TGTGCCAGCAGTGGTGCGGGAGGGGGACAGGAGACCCAGTACTTC. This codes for CASSGAGGGQETQYF.

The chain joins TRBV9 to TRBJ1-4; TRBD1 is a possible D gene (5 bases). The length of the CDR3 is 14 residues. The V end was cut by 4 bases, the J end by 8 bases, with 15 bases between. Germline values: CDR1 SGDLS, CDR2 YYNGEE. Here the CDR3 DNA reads TGTGCCAGCAGCCTCCTCGGGGGTGGGGAAAAACTGTTTTTT. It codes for CASSLLGGGEKLFF.

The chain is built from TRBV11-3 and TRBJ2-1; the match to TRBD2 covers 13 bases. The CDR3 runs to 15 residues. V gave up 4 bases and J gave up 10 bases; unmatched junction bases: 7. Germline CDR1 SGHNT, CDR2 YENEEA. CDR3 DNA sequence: TGTGCCAGCAGCTCCGGGACTAGCGGGATGGAAGAGCAGTTCTTC. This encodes CASSSGTSGMEEQFF.

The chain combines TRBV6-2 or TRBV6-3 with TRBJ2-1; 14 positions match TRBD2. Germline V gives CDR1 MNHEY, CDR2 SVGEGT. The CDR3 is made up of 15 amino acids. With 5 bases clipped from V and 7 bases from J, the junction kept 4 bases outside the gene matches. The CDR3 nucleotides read TGTGCCAGCAGTCGACTAGCGGGAGGGCCAAATGAGCAGTTCTTC. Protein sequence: CASSRLAGGPNEQFF.

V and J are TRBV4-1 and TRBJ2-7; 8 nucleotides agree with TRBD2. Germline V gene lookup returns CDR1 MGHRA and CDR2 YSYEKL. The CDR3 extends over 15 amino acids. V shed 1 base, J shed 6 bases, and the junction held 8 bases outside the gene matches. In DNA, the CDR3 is TGCGCCAGCAGCCAAGCGAGCGGGAGTATGGTCGAGCAGTACTTC. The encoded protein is CASSQASGSMVEQYF.

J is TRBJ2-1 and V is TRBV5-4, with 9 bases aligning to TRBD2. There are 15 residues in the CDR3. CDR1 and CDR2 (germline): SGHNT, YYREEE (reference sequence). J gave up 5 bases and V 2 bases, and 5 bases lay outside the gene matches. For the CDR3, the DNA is TGTGCCAGCAGCTTTCGCCTAGCGGGACACAATGAGCAGTTCTTC. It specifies CASSFRLAGHNEQFF.